This TCR beta chain was profiled in a study of Ad26.COV2.S vaccination and SARS-CoV-2 variants. Study in general: The study gave Ad26.COV2.S intramuscularly, once or twice 56 days apart.

The ends were cut back, 8 bases at V and 2 bases at J, with 19 bases in the middle. This CDR3 contains 16 residues. Germline V gives CDR1 SGHAT, CDR2 FQNNGV. Only in-frame clones appear in the TCRdb table, and some are missing; sequencing was by immunoSEQ multiplex PCR. Of around 400,000 clones listed, approximately 83% are singletons. Regarding treatment: around 19 received Ad26.COV2.S at low or high dose, single or two shots; 5 received placebo; per-sample allocation not given. Sampling occurred on day 63 after the first vaccine or placebo injection. Boston hosted the donor, who was an adult aged 18-55 years.

This sequence was found in a person aged 18-60 years who received the Ad26.COV2.S COVID-19 vaccine or a placebo. Sequencing used peripheral blood, obtained in a trial of Ad26.COV2.S vaccine versus placebo. The chain joins TRBV11-2 to TRBJ2-1; possibly TRBD1 or TRBD2 for D (6 bases each). CDR3 loop: CASGREGGFTYNEQFF. DNA of the CDR3: TGTGCCAGCGGGAGAGAGGGGGGTTTTACCTACAATGAGCAGTTCTTC.